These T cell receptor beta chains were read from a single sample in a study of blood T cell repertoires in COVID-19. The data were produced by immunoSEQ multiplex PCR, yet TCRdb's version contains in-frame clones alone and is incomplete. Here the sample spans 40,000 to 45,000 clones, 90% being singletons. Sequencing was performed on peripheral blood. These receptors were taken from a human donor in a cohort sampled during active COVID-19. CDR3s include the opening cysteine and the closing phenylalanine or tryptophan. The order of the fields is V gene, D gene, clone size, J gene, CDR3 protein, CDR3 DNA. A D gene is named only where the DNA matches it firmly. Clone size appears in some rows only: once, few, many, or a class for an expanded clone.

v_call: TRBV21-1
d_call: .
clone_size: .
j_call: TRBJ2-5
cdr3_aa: CASTRSRNSGETQYF
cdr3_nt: TGTGCCAGCACTCGCTCGCGCAACTCGGGAGAGACCCAGTACTTC

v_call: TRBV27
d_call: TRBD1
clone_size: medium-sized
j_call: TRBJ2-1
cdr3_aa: CASSFAQGAGNEQFF
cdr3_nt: TGTGCCAGCAGTTTTGCACAGGGGGCCGGGAATGAGCAGTTCTTC

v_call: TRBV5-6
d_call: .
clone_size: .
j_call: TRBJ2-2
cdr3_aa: CASSYERRNTGELFF
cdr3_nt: TGTGCCAGCAGTTACGAAAGGAGGAACACCGGGGAGCTGTTTTTT

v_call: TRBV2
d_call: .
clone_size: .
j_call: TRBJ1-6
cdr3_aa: CASSEAIGQYNSPLHF
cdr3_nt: TGTGCCAGCAGTGAAGCGATCGGACAGTATAATTCACCCCTCCACTTT

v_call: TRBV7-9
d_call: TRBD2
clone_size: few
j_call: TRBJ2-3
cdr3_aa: CASSLTLAGADTQYF
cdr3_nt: TGTGCCAGCAGCTTAACACTAGCGGGAGCAGATACGCAGTATTTT

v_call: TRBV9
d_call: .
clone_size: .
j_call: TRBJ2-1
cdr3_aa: CASSDNSYNEQFF
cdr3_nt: TGTGCCAGCAGCGACAACTCCTACAATGAGCAGTTCTTC

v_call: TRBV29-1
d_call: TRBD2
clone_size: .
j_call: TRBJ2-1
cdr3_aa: CSVDGGSSYNEQFF
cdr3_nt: TGCAGCGTTGATGGCGGGAGCTCCTACAATGAGCAGTTCTTC

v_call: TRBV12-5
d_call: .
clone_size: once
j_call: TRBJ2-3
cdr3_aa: CASGSPGDTQYF
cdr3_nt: TGTGCTAGTGGTTCGCCGGGAGATACGCAGTATTTT

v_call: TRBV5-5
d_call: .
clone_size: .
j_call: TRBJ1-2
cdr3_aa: CASSLDGGAGGYTF
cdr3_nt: TGTGCCAGCAGCTTGGACGGGGGGGCTGGAGGCTACACCTTC

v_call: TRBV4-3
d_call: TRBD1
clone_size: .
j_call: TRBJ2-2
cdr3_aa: CASSQTGGTGELFF
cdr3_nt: TGCGCCAGCAGCCAAACAGGGGGCACCGGGGAGCTGTTTTTT

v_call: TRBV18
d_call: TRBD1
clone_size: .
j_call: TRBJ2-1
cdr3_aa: CASSPRRDRVDEQFF
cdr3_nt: TGTGCCAGCTCACCCCGACGGGACAGGGTCGATGAGCAGTTCTTC

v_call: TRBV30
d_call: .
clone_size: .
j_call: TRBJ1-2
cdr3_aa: CAWSVQGSNGYTF
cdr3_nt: TGTGCCTGGAGTGTACAGGGAAGTAACGGCTACACCTTC

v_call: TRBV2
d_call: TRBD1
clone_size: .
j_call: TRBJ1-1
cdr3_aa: CASSPQGPGFGTEAFF
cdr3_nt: TGTGCCAGCAGTCCACAGGGGCCGGGGTTTGGGACTGAAGCTTTCTTT

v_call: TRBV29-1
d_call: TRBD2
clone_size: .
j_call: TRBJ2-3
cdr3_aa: CSVGATSGDQDTQYF
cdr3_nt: TGCAGCGTTGGGGCAACTAGCGGAGATCAAGATACGCAGTATTTT

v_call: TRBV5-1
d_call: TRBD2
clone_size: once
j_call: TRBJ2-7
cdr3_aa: CASSLDGGSPTEQYF
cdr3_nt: TGCGCCAGCAGCTTGGATGGCGGGAGCCCCACCGAGCAGTACTTC

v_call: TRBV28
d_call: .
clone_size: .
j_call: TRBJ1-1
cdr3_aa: CASSLSMTDEAFF
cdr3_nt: TGTGCCAGCAGTTTATCTATGACAGATGAAGCTTTCTTT

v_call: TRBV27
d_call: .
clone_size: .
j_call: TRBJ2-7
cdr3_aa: CASSLNFHYSYEQYF
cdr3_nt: TGTGCCAGCAGTTTAAACTTCCACTACTCCTACGAGCAGTACTTC

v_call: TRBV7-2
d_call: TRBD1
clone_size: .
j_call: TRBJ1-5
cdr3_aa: CASSWTGTGRGSNQPQHF
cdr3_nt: TGTGCCAGCAGCTGGACCGGGACAGGGAGGGGTAGCAATCAGCCCCAGCATTTT

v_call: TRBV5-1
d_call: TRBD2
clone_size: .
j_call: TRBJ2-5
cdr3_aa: CASSNHGLAGEKEETQYF
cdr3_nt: TGCGCCAGCAGTAATCACGGACTAGCGGGGGAGAAAGAAGAGACCCAGTACTTC

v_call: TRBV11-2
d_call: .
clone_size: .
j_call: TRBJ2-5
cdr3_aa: CASSPGTSETQYF
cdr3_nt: TGTGCCAGCAGCCCCGGGACAAGTGAGACCCAGTACTTC